This T cell receptor beta chain derives from a study of Ad26.COV2.S vaccination and SARS-CoV-2 variants. On the study more broadly: In the study, Ad26.COV2.S was injected intramuscularly once, or twice 56 days apart. General study points: The TCR breadth and depth analyses may have produced an underestimate of total T cell responses.

Treatment specified: roughly 18 received Ad26.COV2.S at low or high dose, single or two shots; roughly 5 received placebo; per-sample allocation not given. Sample collection was performed on day 63 after the first vaccine or placebo injection. A Boston donor was an adult aged 18-55 years. The CDR3 runs to 15 residues. Trimming removed 0 bases from V and 4 bases from J, with 13 bases in between. The germline CDR1 and CDR2 sequences are SGDLS and YYNGEE. In the case of this clone: Its antigen remains unidentified. Other DNA sequences from this sample encode an identical CDR3 as well.

TCRdb's table, derived via immunoSEQ multiplex PCR, lists solely in-frame clones and lacks some. The sample yields about 330,000 clones, 85% to 90% seen once. The specimen comprised peripheral blood, sampled in a trial of Ad26.COV2.S vaccine versus placebo. This sequence was found in a person between 18 and 65 years old who received the Ad26.COV2.S COVID-19 vaccine or a placebo. This rearrangement joins TRBV9 to TRBJ1-2; D unclear. The CDR3 reads CASSVGSATLYGYTF. In DNA form, the CDR3 reads TGTGCCAGCAGCGTAGGTTCGGCTACTCTCTATGGCTACACCTTC.